The 10 T cell receptor beta chains in this list originate from one sample, sequenced in a study of T cell responses to AZD1222 COVID-19 vaccine. Assay: immunoSEQ multiplex PCR; the TCRdb copy retains only in-frame clones and omits some. Among fewer than 90,000 clones, 88% were seen once, and the ten largest hold 6% to 7.5%. This specimen consisted of peripheral blood, obtained 28 days after the second AZD1222 dose. The receptors were gathered from an adult who received the AZD1222 COVID-19 vaccine.

V and J are TRBV2 and TRBJ1-2, with D maybe TRBD1 (5 bases). The CDR3 is made up of 15 amino acids. The germline V gene encodes CDR1 SNHLY and CDR2 FYNNEI. V dropped 4 bases and J dropped 0 bases, with 12 bases sitting between them. The CDR3 region is CASSARGKANYGYTF. The DNA of the CDR3 is TGTGCCAGCAGTGCAAGGGGCAAAGCTAACTATGGCTACACCTTC. Variable domain in full (rest from reference TRBV2 and TRBJ1-2): EPEVTQTPSHQVTQMGQEVILRCVPISNHLYFYWYRQILGQKVEFLVSFYNNEISEKSEIFDDQFSVERPDGSNFTLKIRSTKLEDSAMYFCASSARGKANYGYTFGSGTRLTVV.

This rearrangement joins TRBV6-4 to TRBJ1-2; 7 bases agree with TRBD1. This CDR3 contains 13 residues. Trimming cost V 6 bases and J 5 bases; bases outside gene matches: 6. Germline loops: CDR1 MRHNA, CDR2 SNTAGT. The chain's CDR3 is CASSPTGTYGYTF. As DNA, the CDR3 is TGTGCCAGCAGCCCGACAGGGACATATGGCTACACCTTC.

This sequence joins TRBV19 and TRBJ1-4; TRBD1 agrees at 9 bases. The trim removed 7 bases at V and 2 bases at J, leaving 8 bases unmatched. The V gene's germline CDR1 is LNHDA and CDR2 SQIVND (reference sequence). The CDR3 loop spans 16 amino acids. The CDR3 DNA is TGTGCCAGTACCCCCGGGACAGGGCTCACTAATGAAAAACTGTTTTTT. It encodes CASTPGTGLTNEKLFF.

This chain links TRBV9 with TRBJ2-3; 11 bases map to TRBD2. The CDR3 sequence is 15 residues long. V gave up 3 bases and J gave up 3 bases; unmatched junction bases: 3. Germline assignment: CDR1 SGDLS and CDR2 YYNGEE. The CDR3 loop is CASSATSGKTDTQYF. DNA of the CDR3: TGTGCCAGCAGCGCGACTAGCGGGAAGACAGATACGCAGTATTTT.

This chain uses TRBV5-1 with TRBJ1-5; 7 nucleotides line up with TRBD1. V shed 0 bases, J shed 6 bases, and the junction held 9 bases outside the gene matches. This CDR3 comprises 16 residues. Germline assignment: CDR1 SGHRS and CDR2 YFSETQ. The CDR3: CASSLGAGGSSQPQHF. CDR3 coding DNA: TGCGCCAGCAGCTTGGGAGCAGGGGGAAGTTCTCAGCCCCAGCATTTT. The variable domain in full, with the rest retrieved from reference TRBV5-1 and TRBJ1-5, is KAGVTQTPRYLIKTRGQQVTLSCSPISGHRSVSWYQQTPGQGLQFLFEYFSETQRNKGNFPGRFSGRQFSNSRSEMNVSTLELGDSALYLCASSLGAGGSSQPQHFGDGTRLSIL.

The chain employs TRBV2 and TRBJ1-5; D is unresolved. This CDR3 is built from 14 residues. CDR1 and CDR2 from the germline V gene are SNHLY and FYNNEI. Trimming removed 6 bases at V and 4 bases at J, with 13 bases between. CDR3 loop: CASRALMGNQPQHF. Here the CDR3 DNA reads TGTGCCAGCAGGGCTTTAATGGGGAATCAGCCCCAGCATTTT.

V usage is TRBV5-1 and J usage is TRBJ2-3, with 7 bases matching TRBD2. The V gene end was trimmed by 6 bases and the J gene end by 5 bases; junction bases not matched to a gene: 12. The CDR3 is 15 amino acids. Germline V gene sequence: CDR1 SGHRS, CDR2 YFSETQ. This CDR3 is CASTVSAGKRDTQYF. The CDR3 nucleotides read TGCGCCAGCACCGTATCAGCGGGAAAACGAGATACGCAGTATTTT.

The rearrangement joins TRBV30 to TRBJ1-4, with no clear D. V was clipped by 5 bases and J by 6 bases, with 16 bases between them. CDR1 GTSNPN and CDR2 SVGIG come from the germline V gene (reference sequence). This CDR3 spans 14 amino acids. CDR3 coding DNA: TGTGCCTGGGAGGGCACGGCTGGATATGAAAAACTGTTTTTT. Its protein product is CAWEGTAGYEKLFF.

The chain couples TRBV19 to TRBJ2-2; D gene uncertain. V dropped 0 bases and J dropped 4 bases, with 6 bases sitting between them. CDR3 length: 14 amino acids. Germline V gene sequence: CDR1 LNHDA, CDR2 SQIVND (reference sequence). The CDR3 loop is CASSIDRPTGELFF. The CDR3 DNA reads TGTGCCAGTAGTATAGACAGGCCCACCGGGGAGCTGTTTTTT.

This chain links TRBV9 with TRBJ2-3; D gene uncertain. The length of the CDR3 is 15 residues. The V end lost 4 bases, the J end lost 2 bases, and 14 bases lay between the germline ends. Germline CDR1 SGDLS, CDR2 YYNGEE. Here the CDR3 DNA reads TGTGCCAGCAGCTCCCAAAGCCTTAACACAGATACGCAGTATTTT. The encoded protein is CASSSQSLNTDTQYF.